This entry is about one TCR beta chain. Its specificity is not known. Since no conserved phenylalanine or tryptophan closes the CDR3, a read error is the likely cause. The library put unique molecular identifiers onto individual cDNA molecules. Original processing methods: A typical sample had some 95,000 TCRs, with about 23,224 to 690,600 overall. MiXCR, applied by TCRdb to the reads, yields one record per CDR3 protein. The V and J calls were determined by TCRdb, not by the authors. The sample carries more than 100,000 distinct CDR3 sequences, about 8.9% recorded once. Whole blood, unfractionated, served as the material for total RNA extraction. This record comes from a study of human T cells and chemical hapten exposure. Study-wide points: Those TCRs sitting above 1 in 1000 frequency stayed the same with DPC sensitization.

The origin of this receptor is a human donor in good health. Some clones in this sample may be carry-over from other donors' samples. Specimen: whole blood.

CDR3: CASSKNYEQYL. CDR3 DNA: TGTGCCAGCTCTAAGAACTACGAGCAGTACTTA. The rearrangement links TRBV6-2 or TRBV6-3 to TRBJ2-7; D uncertain. This CDR3 has 11 amino acids. The germline V gene encodes CDR1 MNHEY and CDR2 SVGEGT. Trimming cost V 8 bases and J 3 bases, with 8 bases left between them.